The 9 T cell receptor beta chains listed next were all sequenced from one sample in a study of T-cell reconstitution after alpha-beta-depleted transplantation in children. Using unique molecular identifiers, the investigators prepared the TCRbeta library. TCRdb re-analysed the PCR reads in MiXCR, keeping a single row per CDR3 protein. Among 500,000 or so distinct CDR3 sequences, about 31% were seen once, and the ten largest hold approximately 2.3%. The input for sequencing was PBMCs from the stem cell graft donor, taken from the stem cell graft. The receptors were sampled from a human donor who donated a stem cell graft to a child with aplastic anemia.

The V and J genes are TRBV9 and TRBJ2-5; 11 bases fit TRBD2. V dropped 0 bases and J dropped 7; count of bases not matched to a gene: 14. CDR1 and CDR2 from the germline V gene are SGDLS and YYNGEE. The CDR3 covers 18 residues. The CDR3 reads CASSVGLAGSGEVGTQYF. The CDR3 DNA reads TGTGCCAGCAGCGTAGGACTAGCGGGGTCCGGTGAGGTAGGGACCCAGTACTTC.

The chain has TRBV30 and TRBJ1-3; no firm D call. The germline V and J ends were trimmed by 1 base and 4 bases, with 5 bases remaining between them. CDR1 GTSNPN and CDR2 SVGIG come from the germline V gene (reference sequence). This CDR3 has 12 residues. CDR3 residues: CAWSGAGNTIYF. The CDR3 DNA follows: TGTGCCTGGAGTGGCGCAGGAAACACCATATATTTT.

This clonotype was detected only a few times. This chain links TRBV5-1 with TRBJ2-7, with 8 bases aligning to TRBD2. CDR3 length equals 15 residues. The ends lost 5 bases at V and 0 bases at J; junction bases unmatched: 7. Germline V lookup: CDR1 SGHRS, CDR2 YFSETQ. The CDR3: CASSPGTRDSYEQYV. The DNA for the CDR3 is TGCGCCAGCAGTCCCGGGACTAGAGACTCCTACGAGCAGTACGTC.

This clonotype has more than one count but fewer than ten. The chain carries TRBV5-1 and TRBJ2-7; D is perhaps TRBD1 or TRBD2 (5 bases each). The CDR3 consists of 14 residues. CDR1 is SGHRS, CDR2 YFSETQ, per germline. V shed 0 bases and J shed 5 bases, with 12 bases lying between them. The CDR3, as DNA: TGCGCCAGCAGCTTGGTTGTCGGGGACGACGAGCAGTACTTC. This translates into CASSLVVGDDEQYF.

This sequence joins TRBV11-3 and TRBJ2-3, with D possibly being TRBD2 (5 bases). Germline CDR1 and CDR2: SGHNT and YENEEA. The CDR3 totals 15 residues. Trimming pared 2 bases from V and 8 bases from J, leaving 17 bases between. DNA of the CDR3: TGTGCCAGCAGCTTAAGTGGGAGCCCAACTTTTACGCAGTATTTT. The encoded protein is CASSLSGSPTFTQYF.

The V gene is TRBV5-5, the J gene TRBJ2-3; 7 bases match TRBD2. V was clipped by 3 bases and J by 14 bases; unmatched bases: 12. Germline assignment: CDR1 SGHKS and CDR2 YYEKEE (reference sequence). The CDR3 has 13 amino acids. The DNA for the CDR3 is TGTGCCAGCAGCTGGGGAGGGGACCCGCGTCCGTATTTT. Its translation: CASSWGGDPRPYF.

This clonotype was counted only a few times. The chain links TRBV20-1 to TRBJ2-6, with D possibly TRBD2 on 5 matching bases. There are 17 residues in the CDR3. The V and J ends lost 6 bases and 0 bases respectively, with 18 bases between them. Germline V gives CDR1 DFQATT, CDR2 SNEGSKA (reference sequence). The CDR3 loop reads CSAQSGPSLSGANVLTF. The CDR3 region has the DNA TGCAGTGCACAAAGCGGCCCTAGCCTCTCTGGGGCCAACGTCCTGACTTTC.

This clonotype was recorded once. J is TRBJ2-7 and V is TRBV27; D uncertain. Trimming removed 5 bases at V and 1 base at J, with 15 bases between. The CDR3 extends over 15 amino acids. CDR1 MNHEY and CDR2 SMNVEV come from the germline V gene (reference sequence). DNA for the CDR3: TGTGCCAGCAGTAAGGGCGGCGGACCATCCTACGAGCAGTACGTC. It yields the protein CASSKGGGPSYEQYV.

The chain links TRBV4-3 to TRBJ1-6, with D unresolved. Germline CDR1 reads LGHNA; CDR2 reads YSLEER. The V end was cut by 6 bases, the J end by 5 bases, with 14 bases between. This CDR3 is 15 amino acids long. The CDR3 region has the DNA TGCGCCAGCAGACCCGGCCTCACCGATAATTCACCCCTCCACTTT. It translates to CASRPGLTDNSPLHF.